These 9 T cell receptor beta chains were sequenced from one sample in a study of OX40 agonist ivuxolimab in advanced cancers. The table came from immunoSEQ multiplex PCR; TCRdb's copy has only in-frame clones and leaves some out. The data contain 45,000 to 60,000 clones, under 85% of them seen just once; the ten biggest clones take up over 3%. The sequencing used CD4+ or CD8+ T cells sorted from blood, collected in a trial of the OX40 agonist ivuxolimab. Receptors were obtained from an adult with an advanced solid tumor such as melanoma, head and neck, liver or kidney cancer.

CDR3 DNA sequence: TGTGCCAGCAGTGACCAGGGCACTGAAGCTTTCTTT. Its translation: CASSDQGTEAFF. The chain uses TRBV6-6 and TRBJ1-1, with D possibly matching TRBD1 (5 bases). The CDR3 runs 12 residues. V gave up 5 bases and J gave up 4 bases, with 8 bases separating them. CDR1 is MNHNY, CDR2 SVGAGI, per germline (reference sequence).

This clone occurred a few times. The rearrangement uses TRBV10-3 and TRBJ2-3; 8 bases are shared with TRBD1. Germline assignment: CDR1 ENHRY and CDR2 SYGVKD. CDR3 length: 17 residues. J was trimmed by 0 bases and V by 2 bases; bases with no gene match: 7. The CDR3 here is CAISEIPRDRSTDTQYF. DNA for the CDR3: TGTGCCATCAGTGAGATCCCCCGGGACAGGAGCACAGATACGCAGTATTTT.

This chain's CDR3 is CASSNRRGNTEAFF. In DNA form, the CDR3 reads TGTGCCAGCAGCAATCGGCGAGGGAACACTGAAGCTTTCTTT. The gene calls are TRBV7-2 and TRBJ1-1; D gene unclear. Trimming pared 5 bases from V and 1 base from J, leaving 11 bases between. Germline CDR1 SGHTA, CDR2 FQGNSA. This CDR3 spans 14 amino acids.

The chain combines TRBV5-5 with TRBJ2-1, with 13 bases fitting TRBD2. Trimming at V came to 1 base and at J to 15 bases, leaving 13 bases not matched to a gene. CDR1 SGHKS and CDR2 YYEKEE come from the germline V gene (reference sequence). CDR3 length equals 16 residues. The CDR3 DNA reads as TGTGCCAGCAGCTTGCGCGGACTAGCGGGAGAGCCGGGTCCGTTCTTC. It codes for CASSLRGLAGEPGPFF.

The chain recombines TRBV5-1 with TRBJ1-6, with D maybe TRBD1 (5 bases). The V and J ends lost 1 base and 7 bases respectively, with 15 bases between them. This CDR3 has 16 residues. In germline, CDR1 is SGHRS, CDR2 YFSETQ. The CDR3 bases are TGCGCCAGCAGCTTGAACTCAGGGTATCAGAATTCACCCCTCCACTTT. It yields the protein CASSLNSGYQNSPLHF.

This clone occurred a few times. The CDR3 DNA sequence: TGTGCCAGCAGTTTGGCCCCCCACCGGCCCCAGCATTTT. This gives the protein CASSLAPHRPQHF. The rearrangement joins TRBV28 to TRBJ1-5; D call uncertain. Germline assignment: CDR1 MDHEN and CDR2 SYDVKM. CDR3 length: 13 residues. V was pared by 3 bases and J by 9 bases, with 12 bases between.

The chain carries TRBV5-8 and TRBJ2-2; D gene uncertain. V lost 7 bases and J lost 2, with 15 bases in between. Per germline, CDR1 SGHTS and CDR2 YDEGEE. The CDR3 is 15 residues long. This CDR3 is CASGTSGYNTGELFF. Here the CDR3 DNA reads TGTGCCAGCGGAACGTCGGGCTATAACACCGGGGAGCTGTTTTTT. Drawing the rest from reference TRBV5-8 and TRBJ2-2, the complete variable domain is EAGVTQSPTHLIKTRGQQATLRCSPISGHTSVYWYQQALGLGLQFLLWYDEGEERNRGNFPPRFSGRQFPNYSSELNVNALELEDSALYLCASGTSGYNTGELFFGEGSRLTVL.

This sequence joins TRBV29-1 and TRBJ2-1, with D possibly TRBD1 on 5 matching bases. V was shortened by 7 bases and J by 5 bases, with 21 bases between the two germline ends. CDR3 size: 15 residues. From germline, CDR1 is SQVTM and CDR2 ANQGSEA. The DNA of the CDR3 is TGCAGCGCCCCTCTTGGGGCGGCGCGGCACAATGAGCAGTTCTTC. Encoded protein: CSAPLGAARHNEQFF.

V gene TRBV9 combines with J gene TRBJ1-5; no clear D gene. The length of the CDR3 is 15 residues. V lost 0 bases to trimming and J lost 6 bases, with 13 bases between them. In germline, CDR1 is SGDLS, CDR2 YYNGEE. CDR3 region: CASSVDIRVGQPQHF. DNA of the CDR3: TGTGCCAGCAGCGTAGACATAAGGGTAGGTCAGCCCCAGCATTTT. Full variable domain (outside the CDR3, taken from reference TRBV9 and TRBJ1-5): DSGVTQTPKHLITATGQRVTLRCSPRSGDLSVYWYQQSLDQGLQFLIQYYNGEERAKGNILERFSAQQFPDLHSELNLSSLELGDSALYFCASSVDIRVGQPQHFGDGTRLSIL.